The 18 T cell receptor beta chains listed next were all sequenced from one sample in a study of PD-1 blockade in classical Hodgkin lymphoma. TCRdb's table, derived via immunoSEQ multiplex PCR, lists solely in-frame clones and lacks some. The sample consists of about 110,000 clones, about 88% of them appearing once. All the patients suffered relapse after autologous stem cell transplantation, and brentuximab vedotin exposure differed. The sample in question was peripheral blood mononuclear cells (PBMCs), obtained before the second cycle of nivolumab. These receptors were taken from a human donor with classical Hodgkin lymphoma.

The genes are TRBV5-4 and TRBJ2-1, with D possibly being TRBD1 or TRBD2 (5 bases each). The CDR3 is 14 residues long. Looked up from germline, CDR1 is SGHNT and CDR2 is YYREEE (reference sequence). Trimming shortened V by 4 bases and J by 7 bases, and 15 bases separated the two germline ends. The CDR3 sequence: CASSLRGPGNEQFF. The CDR3 DNA is TGTGCCAGCAGCCTCCGGGGCCCGGGGAATGAGCAGTTCTTC.

The chain joins TRBV30 to TRBJ1-5; tentative D call: TRBD1 (6 bases). This CDR3 has 13 amino acids. Per the germline V gene, CDR1 is GTSNPN and CDR2 is SVGIG (reference sequence). V lost 2 bases to trimming and J lost 6 bases, with 11 bases between them. The CDR3 spells CAWSTQGTQPQHF. The CDR3 DNA follows: TGTGCCTGGAGTACTCAGGGGACTCAGCCCCAGCATTTT.

J is TRBJ1-5 and V is TRBV19; D remains ambiguous. This CDR3 comprises 13 residues. Per germline, CDR1 LNHDA and CDR2 SQIVND (reference sequence). V shed 1 base and J shed 4 bases, with 5 bases lying between them. The CDR3 spells CASSIGGNQPQHF. The CDR3 nucleotides are TGTGCCAGTAGTATAGGAGGGAATCAGCCCCAGCATTTT.

V and J are TRBV21-1 and TRBJ2-3; the DNA was not used to check the table's D call, TRBD1. TRBV21-1 counts as a pseudogene. This CDR3 contains 15 residues. CDR3 bases: TGTGCCAGCAGCAGACAGGGTCCGCTCACAGATACGCAGTATTTT. Amino acids: CASSRQGPLTDTQYF.

The V call is TRBV18, the J call TRBJ1-1; D is unclear. Germline V gives CDR1 KGHSH, CDR2 LQKENI. The CDR3 totals 14 residues. V gave up 6 bases and J gave up 3 bases, with 14 bases separating them. CDR3 sequence (DNA): TGTGCCAGCTCCCCCTTCGAGGGATACACTGAAGCTTTCTTT. Translated: CASSPFEGYTEAFF.

The sample holds one count of this clone. The chain couples TRBV2 to TRBJ2-4, with 10 bases matching TRBD2. After removal of 8 bases from V and 6 bases from J, the junction contained 10 bases not matched to a gene. There are 15 residues in the CDR3. CDR1 and CDR2 from the germline V gene are SNHLY and FYNNEI. The CDR3 DNA reads as TGTGCCAGCGGCTTACTAGCGGGAAGTCGAAACATTCAGTACTTC. This codes for CASGLLAGSRNIQYF.

This clone was detected only once. The CDR3 sequence: CASSPHFSAGPPYEQYF. CDR3 DNA sequence: TGTGCCAGCAGCCCACATTTTTCCGCAGGGCCACCCTACGAGCAGTACTTC. V and J are TRBV5-4 and TRBJ2-7; tentatively, D is TRBD1 (5 bases). Trimming shortened V by 4 bases and J by 2 bases, and 22 bases separated the two germline ends. CDR1 SGHNT and CDR2 YYREEE come from the germline V gene (reference sequence). There are 17 residues in the CDR3.

The chain joins TRBV5-4 to TRBJ2-7, with D possibly being TRBD1 or TRBD2 (5 bases each). There are 14 residues in the CDR3. In germline, CDR1 is SGHNT, CDR2 YYREEE (reference sequence). V lost 0 bases and J 2 bases, leaving 9 bases between the germline ends. The CDR3 region has the DNA TGTGCCAGCAGCTTGGATGGGGGTGCCTACGAGCAGTACTTC. This encodes CASSLDGGAYEQYF.

The V and J genes are TRBV10-2 and TRBJ1-1; D is possibly TRBD1 (6 bases). Per germline, CDR1 WSHSY and CDR2 SAAADI. V lost 0 bases to trimming and J lost 1 base, with 24 bases between them. There are 20 residues in the CDR3. The CDR3 protein is CASSESRLRDKQSWNTEAFF. For the CDR3, the DNA is TGCGCCAGCAGTGAGTCGAGGCTAAGGGACAAGCAGTCCTGGAACACTGAAGCTTTCTTT.

CDR3 sequence reads: CASRATGDRTDTQYF. The DNA for the CDR3 is TGTGCCAGCAGGGCGACAGGCGATCGCACAGATACGCAGTATTTT. V gene TRBV6-1 combines with J gene TRBJ2-3; D is perhaps TRBD1 (6 bases). V lost 6 bases, J lost 1 base, and 14 bases lay in between. There are 15 residues in the CDR3. The V gene's germline CDR1 is MNHNS and CDR2 SASEGT.

The chain uses TRBV20-1 and TRBJ1-1; no firm D call. V was pared by 6 bases and J by 0 bases, with 5 bases between. There are 11 residues in the CDR3. Germline V lookup: CDR1 DFQATT, CDR2 SNEGSKA (reference sequence). CDR3 in amino acids: CSAQMNTEAFF. In nucleotides, the CDR3 is TGCAGTGCACAGATGAACACTGAAGCTTTCTTT.

This chain links TRBV30 with TRBJ2-7; 8 bases are shared with TRBD2. Germline assignment: CDR1 GTSNPN and CDR2 SVGIG (reference sequence). V dropped 0 bases and J dropped 3; count of bases not matched to a gene: 4. The CDR3 has 14 amino acids. The CDR3: CAWSVGLAGYEQYF. In DNA, the CDR3 is TGTGCCTGGAGTGTAGGGCTAGCGGGCTACGAGCAGTACTTC. Filled out from reference TRBV30 and TRBJ2-7, the complete variable domain reads SQTIHQWPATLVQPVGSPLSLECTVEGTSNPNLYWYRQAAGRGLQLLFYSVGIGQISSEVPQNLSASRPQDRQFILSSKKLLLSDSGFYLCAWSVGLAGYEQYFGPGTRLTVT.

The genes are TRBV28 and TRBJ1-1; D might be TRBD1 (5 bases). The CDR3 has 15 residues. V was clipped by 5 bases and J by 1 base, with 14 bases between them. Germline CDR1 is MDHEN and CDR2 is SYDVKM. CDR3 in amino acids: CASSPFWGTNTEAFF. In DNA, the CDR3 is TGTGCCAGCAGTCCGTTTTGGGGCACGAACACTGAAGCTTTCTTT.

Of note for this clone: Other DNA sequences in this sample translate to the same CDR3. The chain links TRBV18 to TRBJ2-3; D unresolved. Deletions cut 3 bases from V and 0 bases from J, with 4 bases between. Germline V CDR1 and CDR2: KGHSH, LQKENI. This CDR3 contains 13 residues. CDR3 nucleotides: TGTGCCAGCTCACCTCCCAGCACAGATACGCAGTATTTT. Translation: CASSPPSTDTQYF.

The chain joins TRBV27 to TRBJ1-1, with a possible D match to TRBD1 (5 bases). V lost 5 bases and J lost 0, with 13 bases in between. Germline V gene lookup returns CDR1 MNHEY and CDR2 SMNVEV (reference sequence). The CDR3 runs to 15 residues. CDR3 sequence reads: CASSPHGALNTEAFF. In nucleotides, the CDR3 is TGTGCCAGCAGTCCCCACGGGGCGTTGAACACTGAAGCTTTCTTT.

This rearrangement joins TRBV28 to TRBJ2-7; D is perhaps TRBD2 (6 bases). V was cut by 2 bases and J by 2 bases, with 16 bases left in between. The V gene's germline CDR1 is MDHEN and CDR2 SYDVKM. The CDR3 extends over 16 amino acids. The DNA of the CDR3 is TGTGCCAGCAGTTTAGGTCCCTGGGAGGAGCCCTACGAGCAGTACTTC. Amino acid sequence: CASSLGPWEEPYEQYF.

This clone occurred a few times. V is TRBV28 and J is TRBJ1-5; D not resolved. Germline V gives CDR1 MDHEN, CDR2 SYDVKM. Trimming left V 6 bases short and J 4 bases short, with 10 bases between. The CDR3 length is 13 residues. CDR3 sequence reads: CASSFGQNQPQHF. The CDR3 DNA reads as TGTGCCAGCAGCTTCGGGCAAAATCAGCCCCAGCATTTT. Full variable domain (missing parts from reference TRBV28 and TRBJ1-5): DVKVTQSSRYLVKRTGEKVFLECVQDMDHENMFWYRQDPGLGLRLIYFSYDVKMKEKGDIPEGYSVSREKKERFSLILESASTNQTSMYLCASSFGQNQPQHFGDGTRLSIL.

V is TRBV9 and J is TRBJ2-1, with D perhaps matching TRBD1 (6 bases). CDR1 and CDR2 (germline): SGDLS, YYNGEE. V gave up 0 bases and J gave up 12 bases, with 25 bases separating them. This CDR3 has 17 residues. The CDR3 DNA is TGTGCCAGCAGCGTAGATTCACAGGGATATAAGTTGGGTGGGCAGTTCTTC. Its translation: CASSVDSQGYKLGGQFF.